The rows below give T cell receptor beta chains drawn from one sample of a study of CD8 T cell repertoires and HIV-1 epitope variants. The data were produced by immunoSEQ multiplex PCR, yet TCRdb's version contains in-frame clones alone and is incomplete. The table has 4,500 to 6,500 clones, roughly 68% seen once. Antigen specificity for these receptors is unknown. Sequenced: cultured CD8+ T cells derived from PBMCs. All receptors derive from a male donor with HIV. The CDR3 runs from the conserved cysteine through the conserved F or W. Fields, in order: V gene, J gene, D gene, clone size, CDR3 protein, CDR3 DNA. A D gene is named only where the DNA matches it firmly. Expanded clones are given a class, and other clones once, few, many or no size at all.

TRBV27	TRBJ2-1	TRBD1	hyperexpanded	CASSLSQGISYNEQFF	TGTGCCAGCAGTTTATCACAGGGGATATCCTACAATGAGCAGTTCTTC
TRBV6-5	TRBJ2-3	NA	NA	CASSYWVRTDTQYF	TGTGCCAGCAGTTACTGGGTACGCACAGATACGCAGTATTTT
TRBV13	TRBJ2-7	TRBD2	NA	CASSQGTSNEQYF	TGCGCCAGCAGCCAAGGGACTAGCAACGAGCAGTACTTC
TRBV6-5	TRBJ2-1	TRBD1	NA	CASSYHRGLGSEQFF	TGTGCCAGCAGTTACCACAGGGGGCTGGGGAGCGAGCAGTTCTTC
TRBV11-3	TRBJ2-3	NA	NA	CASSLGFRDPSHTQYF	TGTGCCAGCAGCTTAGGCTTCCGGGACCCCAGTCATACGCAGTATTTT
TRBV5-1	TRBJ1-4	TRBD1	NA	CASSSGTGPEKLFF	TGCGCCAGCAGCTCCGGGACAGGGCCTGAAAAACTGTTTTTT
TRBV5-1	TRBJ2-3	TRBD2	NA	CASSLAGGPDTQYF	TGCGCCAGCAGCTTAGCGGGAGGACCAGATACGCAGTATTTT
TRBV5-6	TRBJ1-1	NA	few	CASSPGGRANTEAFF	TGTGCCAGCAGCCCTGGGGGCAGGGCGAACACTGAAGCTTTCTTT
TRBV19	TRBJ2-2	TRBD2	few	CASSIVGLVAGELFF	TGTGCCAGTAGTATAGTTGGACTAGTCGCCGGGGAGCTGTTTTTT
TRBV6-6	TRBJ1-1	TRBD1	NA	CASSWGNRGPTEAFF	TGTGCCAGCAGTTGGGGGAACAGGGGGCCCACTGAAGCTTTCTTT
TRBV2	TRBJ1-1	NA	NA	CASSDTRGTEAFF	TGTGCCAGCAGTGATACGAGGGGAACTGAAGCTTTCTTT
TRBV2	TRBJ2-2	TRBD2	NA	CASGRPSGRGTGELFF	TGTGCCAGCGGGCGGCCCAGCGGGAGAGGTACCGGGGAGCTGTTTTTT
TRBV27	TRBJ2-2	NA	NA	CASSLLGLFSNTGELFF	TGTGCCAGCAGTTTATTAGGACTCTTCTCGAACACCGGGGAGCTGTTTTTT
TRBV4-3	TRBJ2-1	TRBD2	NA	CASSQDTSGGASEQFF	TGCGCCAGCAGCCAAGATACAAGCGGGGGGGCAAGTGAGCAGTTCTTC
TRBV29-1	TRBJ1-1	NA	NA	CSVEVSLAGAEAFF	TGCAGCGTTGAGGTTTCTCTGGCTGGAGCTGAAGCTTTCTTT
TRBV9	TRBJ2-3	NA	few	CASSVEWGGTDTQYF	TGTGCCAGCAGCGTAGAGTGGGGGGGCACAGATACGCAGTATTTT
TRBV11-2	TRBJ2-3	NA	NA	CASSPSSFDTDTQYF	TGTGCCAGCAGCCCATCCTCCTTTGACACAGATACGCAGTATTTT
TRBV13	TRBJ1-6	TRBD1	NA	CASSTGAHPPLHF	TGTGCCAGCAGTACAGGGGCTCATCCCCCCCTCCACTTT
TRBV28	TRBJ2-7	TRBD1	NA	CASSSSADTLQGVHEQYF	TGTGCCAGCAGTTCCTCCGCCGACACCCTACAGGGGGTCCACGAGCAGTACTTC
TRBV5-4	TRBJ1-2	NA	few	CASSVTGLLGYTF	TGTGCCAGCAGCGTTACAGGACTACTTGGCTACACCTTC
TRBV6-5	TRBJ1-4	NA	NA	CASSLESVNEKLFF	TGTGCCAGCAGTCTCGAGTCGGTTAATGAAAAACTGTTTTTT
TRBV30	TRBJ2-7	NA	NA	CATLHFPTGEQYF	TGTGCCACCTTACACTTCCCCACGGGCGAGCAGTACTTC
TRBV5-1	TRBJ1-1	NA	NA	CASSSAVNTEAFF	TGCGCCAGCAGCAGTGCCGTGAACACTGAAGCTTTCTTT
TRBV2	TRBJ2-2	NA	NA	CASDQGGELFF	TGTGCCAGCGACCAAGGCGGGGAGCTGTTTTTT
TRBV23-1	TRBJ2-7	TRBD1	NA	CASSQSGPQGHYEQYF	TGCGCCAGCAGTCAATCGGGGCCACAGGGGCACTACGAGCAGTACTTC
TRBV7-6	TRBJ2-7	TRBD1	few	CASSYTGTVPEQYF	TGTGCCAGCAGCTACACCGGGACAGTTCCCGAGCAGTACTTC
TRBV28	TRBJ2-7	TRBD2	NA	CASSFSLAGGSSYEQYF	TGTGCCAGCAGTTTTTCTCTAGCGGGAGGTAGCTCCTACGAGCAGTACTTC
TRBV19	TRBJ2-7	NA	NA	CASSIADPSYEQYF	TGTGCCAGTAGTATAGCGGATCCCTCCTACGAGCAGTACTTC
TRBV9	TRBJ2-5	TRBD2	few	CASSPGLAGDGTQYF	TGTGCCAGCAGCCCAGGACTAGCGGGGGATGGGACCCAGTACTTC
TRBV7-2	TRBJ2-7	NA	NA	CASSITAGTNVEQYF	TGTGCCAGCAGCATAACCGCCGGGACAAATGTCGAGCAGTACTTC
TRBV6-6	TRBJ1-1	NA	NA	CASSPRGGSAEAFF	TGTGCCAGCAGTCCCCGCGGAGGGAGCGCTGAAGCTTTCTTT
TRBV6-6	TRBJ2-7	NA	once	CASSYSGADDEQYF	TGTGCCAGCAGTTACTCGGGGGCGGACGACGAGCAGTACTTC
TRBV30	TRBJ1-1	NA	few	CAWSRGFGTEAFF	TGTGCCTGGAGTAGGGGGTTCGGCACTGAAGCTTTCTTT
TRBV11-1	TRBJ1-3	NA	NA	CASSYSSGNTIYF	TGTGCCAGCAGCTATAGCTCTGGAAACACCATATATTTT
TRBV7-8	TRBJ2-1	NA	few	CASSRWDTPNEQFF	TGTGCCAGCAGCCGGTGGGACACCCCCAATGAGCAGTTCTTC
TRBV7-3	TRBJ1-2	NA	NA	CASSSGQGYSSDGYTF	TGTGCCAGCAGCTCTGGGCAGGGCTATTCCTCGGATGGCTACACCTTC
TRBV19	TRBJ1-5	TRBD1	few	CASSPHPGTGPSAQPQHF	TGTGCCAGTAGTCCCCACCCCGGGACAGGCCCCTCGGCTCAGCCCCAGCATTTT
TRBV18	TRBJ1-1	NA	NA	CASSPNLRAAGGSEAFF	TGTGCCAGCTCACCGAACCTAAGGGCCGCCGGAGGATCTGAAGCTTTCTTT
TRBV27	TRBJ1-1	TRBD1	NA	CASSFSRGGTEAFF	TGTGCCAGCAGTTTCAGCAGGGGGGGCACTGAAGCTTTCTTT
TRBV10-1	TRBJ2-7	TRBD2	NA	CASSAPGLAGGYEQYF	TGCGCCAGCAGTGCTCCGGGACTAGCGGGCGGCTACGAGCAGTACTTC
TRBV6-1	TRBJ2-1	NA	NA	CASSVGGGNEQFF	TGTGCCAGCAGTGTAGGTGGTGGGAATGAGCAGTTCTTC
TRBV28	TRBJ2-1	TRBD1	few	CASSRQGVYNEQFF	TGTGCCAGCAGTAGACAGGGGGTTTACAATGAGCAGTTCTTC